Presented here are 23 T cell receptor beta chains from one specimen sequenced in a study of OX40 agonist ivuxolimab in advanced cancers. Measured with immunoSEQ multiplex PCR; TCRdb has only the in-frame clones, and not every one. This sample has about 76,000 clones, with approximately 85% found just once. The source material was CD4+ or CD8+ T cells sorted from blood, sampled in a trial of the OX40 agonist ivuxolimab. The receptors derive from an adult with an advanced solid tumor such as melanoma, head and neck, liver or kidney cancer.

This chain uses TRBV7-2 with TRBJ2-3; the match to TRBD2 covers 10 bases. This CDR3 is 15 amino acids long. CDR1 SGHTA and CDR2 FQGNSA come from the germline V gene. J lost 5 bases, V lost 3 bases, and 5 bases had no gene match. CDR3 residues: CASSFSGRSEDTQYF. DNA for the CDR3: TGTGCCAGCAGCTTTAGCGGGAGGTCTGAAGATACGCAGTATTTT.

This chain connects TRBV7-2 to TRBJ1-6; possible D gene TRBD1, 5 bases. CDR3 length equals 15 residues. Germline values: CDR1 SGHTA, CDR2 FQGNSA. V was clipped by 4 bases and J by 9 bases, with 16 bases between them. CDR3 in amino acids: CASSSRGGAGSPLHF. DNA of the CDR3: TGTGCCAGCAGCTCCCGGGGAGGGGCAGGTTCACCCCTCCACTTT. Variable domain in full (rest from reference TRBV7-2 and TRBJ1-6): GAGVSQSPSNKVTEKGKDVELRCDPISGHTALYWYRQSLGQGLEFLIYFQGNSAPDKSGLPSDRFSAERTGGSVSTLTIQRTQQEDSAVYLCASSSRGGAGSPLHFGNGTRLTVT.

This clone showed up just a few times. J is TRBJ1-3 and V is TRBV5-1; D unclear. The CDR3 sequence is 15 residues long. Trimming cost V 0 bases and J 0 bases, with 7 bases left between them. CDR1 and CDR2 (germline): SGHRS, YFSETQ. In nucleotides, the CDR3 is TGCGCCAGCAGCTTGGAAGGGAGCTCTGGAAACACCATATATTTT. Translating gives CASSLEGSSGNTIYF.

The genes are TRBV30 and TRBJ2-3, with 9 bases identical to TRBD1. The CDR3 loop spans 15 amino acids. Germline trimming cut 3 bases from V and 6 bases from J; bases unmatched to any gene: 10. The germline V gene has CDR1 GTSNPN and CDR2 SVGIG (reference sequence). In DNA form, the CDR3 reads TGTGCCTGGAGCGCCGGGACAGGGACTACGGATACGCAGTATTTT. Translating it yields CAWSAGTGTTDTQYF.

CDR3 protein: CASSQTGGETQYF. The CDR3 DNA sequence: TGTGCCAGCAGCCAGACAGGGGGGGAGACCCAGTACTTC. The rearrangement joins TRBV5-6 to TRBJ2-5; TRBD1 matches 9 bases. The germline V gene has CDR1 SGHDT and CDR2 YYEEEE. V shed 4 bases, J shed 5 bases, and the junction held 3 bases outside the gene matches. This CDR3 contains 13 residues.

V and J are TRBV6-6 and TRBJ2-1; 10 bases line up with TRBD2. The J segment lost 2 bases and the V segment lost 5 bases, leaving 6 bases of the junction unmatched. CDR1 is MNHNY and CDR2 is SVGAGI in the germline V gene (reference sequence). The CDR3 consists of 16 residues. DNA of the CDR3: TGTGCCAGCAGTCGACTCACTAGCGGGGCCTACAATGAGCAGTTCTTC. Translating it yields CASSRLTSGAYNEQFF.

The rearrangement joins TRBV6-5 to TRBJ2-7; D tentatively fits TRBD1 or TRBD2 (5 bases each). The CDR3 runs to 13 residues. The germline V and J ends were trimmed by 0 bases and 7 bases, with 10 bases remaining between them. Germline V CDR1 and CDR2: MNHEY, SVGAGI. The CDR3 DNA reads TGTGCCAGCAGTTACTCGACGGGGCAGGAGCAGTACTTC. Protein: CASSYSTGQEQYF.

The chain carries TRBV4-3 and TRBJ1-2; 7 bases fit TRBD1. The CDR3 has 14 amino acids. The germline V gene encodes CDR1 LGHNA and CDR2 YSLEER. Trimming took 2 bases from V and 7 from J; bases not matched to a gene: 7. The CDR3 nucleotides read TGCGCCAGCAGCCAAATACAGGGGACGGGTGGCTACACCTTC. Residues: CASSQIQGTGGYTF.

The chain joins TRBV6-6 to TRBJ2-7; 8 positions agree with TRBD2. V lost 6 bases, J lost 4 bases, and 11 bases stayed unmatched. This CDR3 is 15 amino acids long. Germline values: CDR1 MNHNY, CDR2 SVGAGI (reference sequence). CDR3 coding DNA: TGTGCCAGCAGCCCTCGAGGGAGCGGGGGTTACGAGCAGTACTTC. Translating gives CASSPRGSGGYEQYF.

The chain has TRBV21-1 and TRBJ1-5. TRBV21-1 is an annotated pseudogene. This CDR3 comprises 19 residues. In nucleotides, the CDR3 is TGTGCCAGCAGCAAACCGCTTTCACCTTCCCGTGGTGGCAATCAGCCCCAGCATTTT. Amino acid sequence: CASSKPLSPSRGGNQPQHF.

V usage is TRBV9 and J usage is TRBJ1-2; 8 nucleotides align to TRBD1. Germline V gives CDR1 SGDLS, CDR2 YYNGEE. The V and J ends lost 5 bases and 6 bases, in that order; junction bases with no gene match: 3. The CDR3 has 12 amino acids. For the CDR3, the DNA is TGTGCCAGCAGGGGACAGGAAGATGGCTACACCTTC. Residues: CASRGQEDGYTF.

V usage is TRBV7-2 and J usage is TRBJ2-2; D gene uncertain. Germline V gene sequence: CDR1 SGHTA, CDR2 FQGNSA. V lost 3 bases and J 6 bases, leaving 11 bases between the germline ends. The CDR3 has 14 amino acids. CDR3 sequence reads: CASSFSTLAGELFF. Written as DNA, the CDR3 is TGTGCCAGCAGCTTCTCTACCTTGGCCGGGGAGCTGTTTTTT.

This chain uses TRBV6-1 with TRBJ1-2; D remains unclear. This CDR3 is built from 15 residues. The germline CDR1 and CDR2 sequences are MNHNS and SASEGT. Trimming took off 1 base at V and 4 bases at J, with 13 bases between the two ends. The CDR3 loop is CASSEELRAIYGYTF. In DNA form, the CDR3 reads TGTGCCAGCAGTGAAGAGCTTCGGGCGATCTATGGCTACACCTTC.

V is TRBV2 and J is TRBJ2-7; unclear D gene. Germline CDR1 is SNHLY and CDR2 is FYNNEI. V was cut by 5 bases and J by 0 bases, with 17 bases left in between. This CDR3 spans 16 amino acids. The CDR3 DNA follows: TGTGCCAGCAGTCAAGGGCCTACTTCCAGCTCCTACGAGCAGTACTTC. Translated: CASSQGPTSSSYEQYF.

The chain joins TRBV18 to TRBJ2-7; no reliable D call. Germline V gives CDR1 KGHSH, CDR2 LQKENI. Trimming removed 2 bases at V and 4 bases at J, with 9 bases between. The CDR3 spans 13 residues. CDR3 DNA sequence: TGTGCCAGCTCACCAGAGATGGCGTACGAGCAGTACTTC. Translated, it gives CASSPEMAYEQYF.

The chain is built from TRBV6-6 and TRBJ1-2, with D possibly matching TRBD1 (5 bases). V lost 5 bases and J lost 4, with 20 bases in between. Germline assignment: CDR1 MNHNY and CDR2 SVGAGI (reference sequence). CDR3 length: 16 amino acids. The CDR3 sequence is CASSNAGEGPFYGYTF. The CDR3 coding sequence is TGTGCCAGCAGTAACGCCGGGGAGGGGCCCTTCTATGGCTACACCTTC.

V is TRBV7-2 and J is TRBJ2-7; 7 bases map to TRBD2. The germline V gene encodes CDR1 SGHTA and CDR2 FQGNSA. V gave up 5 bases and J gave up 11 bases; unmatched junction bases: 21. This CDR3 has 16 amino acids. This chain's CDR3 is CASSPLGLAADRGEYF. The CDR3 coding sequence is TGTGCCAGCAGCCCCCTCGGGCTAGCGGCAGACCGAGGGGAGTACTTC.

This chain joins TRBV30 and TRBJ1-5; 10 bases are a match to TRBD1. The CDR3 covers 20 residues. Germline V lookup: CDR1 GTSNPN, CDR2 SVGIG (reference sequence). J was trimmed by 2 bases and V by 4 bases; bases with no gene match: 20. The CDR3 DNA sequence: TGTGCCTGGACCACACGCTCGGGACAGGGGACACTTGTGGGCAATCAGCCCCAGCATTTT. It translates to CAWTTRSGQGTLVGNQPQHF. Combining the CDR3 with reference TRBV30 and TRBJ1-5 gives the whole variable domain SQTIHQWPATLVQPVGSPLSLECTVEGTSNPNLYWYRQAAGRGLQLLFYSVGIGQISSEVPQNLSASRPQDRQFILSSKKLLLSDSGFYLCAWTTRSGQGTLVGNQPQHFGDGTRLSIL.

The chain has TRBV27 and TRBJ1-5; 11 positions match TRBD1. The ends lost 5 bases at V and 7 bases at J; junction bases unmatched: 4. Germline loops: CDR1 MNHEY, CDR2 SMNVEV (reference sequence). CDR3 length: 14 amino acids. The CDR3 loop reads CASSGQGAGQPQHF. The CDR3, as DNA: TGTGCCAGCAGTGGACAGGGGGCAGGGCAGCCCCAGCATTTT.

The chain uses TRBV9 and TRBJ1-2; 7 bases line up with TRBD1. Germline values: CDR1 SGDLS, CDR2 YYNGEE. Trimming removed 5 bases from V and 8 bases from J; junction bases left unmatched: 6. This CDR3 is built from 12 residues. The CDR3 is CASRRDSEGYTF. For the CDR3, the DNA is TGTGCCAGCAGACGGGACAGCGAGGGCTACACCTTC.

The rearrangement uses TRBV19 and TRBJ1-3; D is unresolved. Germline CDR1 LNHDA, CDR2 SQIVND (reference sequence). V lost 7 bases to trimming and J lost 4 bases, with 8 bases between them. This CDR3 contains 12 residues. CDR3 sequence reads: CASTSEGNTIYF. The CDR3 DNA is TGTGCCAGTACCTCAGAGGGAAACACCATATATTTT.

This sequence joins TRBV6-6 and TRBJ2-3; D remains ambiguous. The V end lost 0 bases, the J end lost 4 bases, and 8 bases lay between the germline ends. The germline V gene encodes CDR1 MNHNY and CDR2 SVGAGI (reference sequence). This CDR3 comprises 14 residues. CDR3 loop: CASSYSNAADTQYF. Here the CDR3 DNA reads TGTGCCAGCAGTTACTCGAATGCGGCAGATACGCAGTATTTT.

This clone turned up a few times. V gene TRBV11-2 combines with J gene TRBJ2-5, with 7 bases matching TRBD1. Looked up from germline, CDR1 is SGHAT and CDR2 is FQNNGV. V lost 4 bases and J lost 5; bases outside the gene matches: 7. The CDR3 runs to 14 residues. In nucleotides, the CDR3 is TGTGCCAGCAGCTCGACAGGGATGGAGGAGACCCAGTACTTC. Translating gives CASSSTGMEETQYF.